The present entry profiles one T cell receptor (beta chain) with its context. Which antigen it targets is not known. No base quality values were provided; no much bigger clone lies one nucleotide off. The reads were generated on an Illumina HiSeq 2500. Quantitative 5'-RACE with molecular barcodes was used to prepare TCR beta libraries. In the source study's methods: A new computational method based on a probabilistic model of VDJ rearrangement was used to identify disease-linked TCR variants. TCRdb reran the public reads through fastp at Q25 and MiXCR, keeping productive beta chains. A single entry per CDR3 protein holds the most common genes and DNA from its merged rows. The authors' filters were not applied to this entry. For this sample there are 200,000 to 250,000 distinct CDR3 sequences; around 16% appear just once. The ten largest clones represent approximately 40% of the sample. The data belong to a study of CD8 T cells in ankylosing spondylitis (dated by TCRdb to the late 2010s). For the study in its entirety: T cell receptor beta repertoires were profiled in healthy donors and ankylosing spondylitis patients so that disease-linked TCR variants could be found. The full study cohort was made up of 25 ankylosing spondylitis patients and some 100 healthy donors. Peripheral blood was sampled, and synovial fluid was additionally collected from ankylosing spondylitis patients. Here is what the overall study found, with its caveats: Some motif variants were previously reported in synovial fluid and blood of reactive arthritis patients, suggesting common disease-initiation mechanisms. The disease-linked clones were reported as significantly enriched in matched synovial fluid samples from ankylosing spondylitis patients. Blood from ankylosing spondylitis patients appeared to be characterized by a TCR beta motif composed of eight highly homologous amino acid variants. In peripheral blood, the disease-linked clones were found at relatively low frequencies and had a CD8+ phenotype.

In the germline V gene, CDR1 corresponds to SGHTA and CDR2 to FQGTGA. The CDR3 contains 14 residues, cysteine and phenylalanine counted. Only the CDR3 part of the read is kept: 42 bases, read in frame from the first base. V was cut back by 5 bases and J by 7 bases, leaving a gap of 15 bases between them. This receptor was identified in a male donor with ankylosing spondylitis. The sequence is built from TRBV7-3 and TRBJ2-1; perhaps TRBD2 is the D gene, with 5 bases matching. The source material was blood, either unsorted or a sorted T cell fraction (not recorded which). This receptor has the CDR3 CASSPTAGKNEQFF. The DNA sequence is as follows: TGTGCCAGCAGCCCTACCGCGGGCAAGAATGAGCAGTTCTTC.